This T cell receptor beta chain stems from a study of OX40 agonist ivuxolimab in advanced cancers. This table comes from immunoSEQ multiplex PCR, and its TCRdb copy is limited to in-frame clones, with some not included. The sample holds 95,000 to 150,000 clones, just under 95% seen once. This clone was seen a handful of times. V was shortened by 5 bases and J by 0 bases, with 4 bases between the two germline ends. Germline assignment: CDR1 DFQATT and CDR2 SNEGSKA (reference sequence). This CDR3 contains 11 residues. This specimen was CD4+ or CD8+ T cells sorted from blood, taken in a trial of the OX40 agonist ivuxolimab. The genes are TRBV20-1 and TRBJ1-1; D remains unclear. The clonotype originates from an adult with an advanced solid tumor such as melanoma, head and neck, liver or kidney cancer. The CDR3 loop is CSAPMNTEAFF. The CDR3 DNA is TGCAGTGCTCCGATGAACACTGAAGCTTTCTTT.